This T cell receptor beta chain appears in the sequencing data of a study of shared clonotypes between healthy human individuals. Study background: Every donor yielded three CD4 naive, three CD4 memory, two CD8 naive and one CD8 memory plate. The study, taken as a whole, reports: Represented diversity (both genetic and exposure-history) was limited by the small number of donors.

As defined, naive CD8 cells were CD45RO-negative and positively selected for CCR7, with terminally differentiated effector memory CD45RA+ cells excluded. Points on this clone: The antigen is not known. Other DNA sequences from this sample encode an identical CDR3 as well.

The sorted-subset replicate PCRs were given 150 to 200 ng DNA, which is 27,000 or so T cell genomes. Profiled with immunoSEQ multiplex PCR; TCRdb holds only in-frame clones, not every one. The profile shows some 740,000 clones, about 92% of them singletons. The CDR3 runs to 14 residues. V lost 0 bases, J lost 0 bases, and 7 bases lay in between. Per the germline V gene, CDR1 is SGDLS and CDR2 is YYNGEE. This sequence joins TRBV9 and TRBJ2-7; tentatively, D is TRBD1 (5 bases). The sequencing input was naive CD8+ T cells sorted from blood. This TCR derives from a man aged 25 to 45 in good health. The CDR3 spells CASSVVDSSYEQYF. The CDR3 nucleotides read TGTGCCAGCAGCGTAGTAGACAGCTCCTACGAGCAGTACTTC. The full variable domain, with the rest looked up from reference TRBV9 and TRBJ2-7, is DSGVTQTPKHLITATGQRVTLRCSPRSGDLSVYWYQQSLDQGLQFLIQYYNGEERAKGNILERFSAQQFPDLHSELNLSSLELGDSALYFCASSVVDSSYEQYFGPGTRLTVT.